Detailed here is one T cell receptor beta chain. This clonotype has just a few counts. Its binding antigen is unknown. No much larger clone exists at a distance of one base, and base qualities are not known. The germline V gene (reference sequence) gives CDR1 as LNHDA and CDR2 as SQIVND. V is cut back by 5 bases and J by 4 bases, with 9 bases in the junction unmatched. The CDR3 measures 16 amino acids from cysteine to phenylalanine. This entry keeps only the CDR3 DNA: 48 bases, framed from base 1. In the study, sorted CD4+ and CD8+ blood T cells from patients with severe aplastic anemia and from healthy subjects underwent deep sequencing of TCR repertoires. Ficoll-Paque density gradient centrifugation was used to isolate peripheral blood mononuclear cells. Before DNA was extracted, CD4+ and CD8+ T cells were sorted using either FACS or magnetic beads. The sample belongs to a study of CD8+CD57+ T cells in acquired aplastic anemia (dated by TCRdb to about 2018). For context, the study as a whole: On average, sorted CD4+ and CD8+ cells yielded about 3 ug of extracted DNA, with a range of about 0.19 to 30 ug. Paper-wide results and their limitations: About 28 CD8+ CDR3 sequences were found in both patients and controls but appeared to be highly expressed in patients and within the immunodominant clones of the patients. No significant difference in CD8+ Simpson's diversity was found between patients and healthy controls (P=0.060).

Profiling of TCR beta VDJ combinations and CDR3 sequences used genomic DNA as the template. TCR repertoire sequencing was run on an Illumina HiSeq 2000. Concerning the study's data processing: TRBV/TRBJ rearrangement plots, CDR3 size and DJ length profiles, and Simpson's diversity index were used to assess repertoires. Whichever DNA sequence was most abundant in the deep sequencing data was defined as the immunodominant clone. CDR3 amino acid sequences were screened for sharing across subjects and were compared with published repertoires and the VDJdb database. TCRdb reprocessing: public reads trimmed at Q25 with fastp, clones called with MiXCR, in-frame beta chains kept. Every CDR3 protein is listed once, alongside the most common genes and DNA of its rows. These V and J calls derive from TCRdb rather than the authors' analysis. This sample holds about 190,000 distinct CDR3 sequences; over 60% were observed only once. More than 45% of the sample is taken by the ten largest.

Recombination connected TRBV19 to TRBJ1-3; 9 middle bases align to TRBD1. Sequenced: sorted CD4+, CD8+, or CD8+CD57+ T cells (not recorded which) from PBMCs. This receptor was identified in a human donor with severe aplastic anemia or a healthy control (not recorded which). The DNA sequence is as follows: TGTGCCAGTAGTCTAGGACAGGGGACCTACGGAAACACCATATATTTT. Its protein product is CASSLGQGTYGNTIYF.